This TCR beta chain was documented in a study of T-cell reconstitution after alpha-beta-depleted transplantation in children. Preparation of the TCRbeta library used unique molecular identifiers. TCRdb re-analysed the PCR reads in MiXCR, keeping a single row per CDR3 protein. The profile covers approximately 200,000 distinct CDR3 sequences, with approximately 15% appearing a single time and around 13% taken by the ten largest. CDR3 length: 15 amino acids. Per germline, CDR1 MNHEY and CDR2 SVGAGI. Deletions cut 0 bases from V and 3 bases from J, with 8 bases between. This clonotype appeared many times.

The clonotype originates from a human donor who donated a stem cell graft to a child with acute lymphoblastic leukemia. The material sequenced was PBMCs from the stem cell graft donor, taken from the stem cell graft. The chain joins TRBV6-5 to TRBJ1-4; no reliable D call. CDR3 residues: CASSYSTRPNEKLFF. The CDR3 DNA is TGTGCCAGCAGTTACTCGACTCGACCTAATGAAAAACTGTTTTTT.